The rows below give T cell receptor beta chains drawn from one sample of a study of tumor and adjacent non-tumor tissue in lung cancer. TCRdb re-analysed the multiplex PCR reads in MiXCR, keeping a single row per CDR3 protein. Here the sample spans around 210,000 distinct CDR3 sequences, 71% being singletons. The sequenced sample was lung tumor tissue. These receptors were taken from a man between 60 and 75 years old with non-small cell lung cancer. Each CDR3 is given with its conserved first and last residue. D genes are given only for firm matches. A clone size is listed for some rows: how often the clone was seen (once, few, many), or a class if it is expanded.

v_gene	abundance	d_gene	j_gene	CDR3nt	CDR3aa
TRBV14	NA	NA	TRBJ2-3	TGTGCCAGCAGCGTTTTGGATACGCAGTGTTTT	CASSVLDTQCF
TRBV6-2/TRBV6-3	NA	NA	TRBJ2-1	TGTGCCAGCAGTTACGGCCTAGCGAGTAATGAGCAGCTCTTC	CASSYGLASNEQLF
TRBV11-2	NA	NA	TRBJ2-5	TGTGCCAGCAGCTTAGGGCCATGGGAGACACAGTACTTC	CASSLGPWETQYF
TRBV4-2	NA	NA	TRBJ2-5	TGTGCCAGCAGTCAAGAAAGTAGGGAGACCCAGTACTTC	CASSQESRETQYF
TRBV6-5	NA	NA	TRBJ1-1	TGTGCCAACAGGCCGGGATGTACTATGAACACTGAAGCTTTCTTC	CANRPGCTMNTEAFF
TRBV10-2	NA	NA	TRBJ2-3	TGCGCCAGCTCGGGTGCCGGGGGCAGTCTTTACACAGATACGCAGTATTTT	CASSGAGGSLYTDTQYF
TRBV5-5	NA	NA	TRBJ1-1	TGTGCCAGCAGCCCGGCGGGAGTTCTTCCAGCTTTCTTT	CASSPAGVLPAFF
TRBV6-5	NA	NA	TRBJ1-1	TGTGCCAGCAGCCAGCCCCGACATGCAGGGTACACTGAAGCATTCTTT	CASSQPRHAGYTEAFF
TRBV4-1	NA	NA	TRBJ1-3	TGCGCTAGCAGCCAAGGTAGAATTGTGGAAAACACCATATATTTT	CASSQGRIVENTIYF
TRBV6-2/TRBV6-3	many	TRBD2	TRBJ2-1	TGTGCCAGCAGTCCCCGGACTAGCGGGTACAATGAGCAGTTCTTC	CASSPRTSGYNEQFF
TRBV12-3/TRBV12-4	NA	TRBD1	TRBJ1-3	TGTGCCAGCAGTCTTCATCAATACAGGGGAACGGGAAACACCATATATTTT	CASSLHQYRGTGNTIYF
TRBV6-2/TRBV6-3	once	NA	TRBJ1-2	TGTGCCAGCAGCGATTTCGGTGGGACAAGCTACACCTTC	CASSDFGGTSYTF
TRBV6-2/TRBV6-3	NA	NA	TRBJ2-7	TGTGCCGGCAGCTCGTATGCGGCAGGGAACCCCTACGAGCAGTACTTC	CAGSSYAAGNPYEQYF
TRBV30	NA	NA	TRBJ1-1	TGTGCCTGGAGTGTAGACAGCAACACTGAAGCTTTCTTT	CAWSVDSNTEAFF
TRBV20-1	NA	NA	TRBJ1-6	TGCAGTGCTAGAGCCTGGGACGGGGGTACCTATAATTCACCCCTCCACTTT	CSARAWDGGTYNSPLHF
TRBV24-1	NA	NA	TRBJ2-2	TGTGCCACCAGTAATTCGCCAGGGGCGGGGACCGGGAAGCTGTTTTTT	CATSNSPGAGTGKLFF
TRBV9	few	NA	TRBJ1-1	TGTGCCAGCAGCCCCCGTTTGGCGAACACTGAAGCTTTCTTT	CASSPRLANTEAFF
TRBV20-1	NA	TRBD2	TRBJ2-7	TGCGGTGCTAGCGGGAGTGAGAACACCTACGAGCAGTACTTC	CGASGSENTYEQYF
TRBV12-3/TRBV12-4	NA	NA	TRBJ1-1	TGTGCCAGCAGCTATCAGAGTGGTTCGAACACTGAAGCTTTCTTT	CASSYQSGSNTEAFF
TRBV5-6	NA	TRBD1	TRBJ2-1	TGTGCCAGCAGCTTCAGGACAGGGGTCGGGCTTGGGTATGAGCAGTTCTTC	CASSFRTGVGLGYEQFF
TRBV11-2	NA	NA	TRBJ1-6	TGTGGCAGCACCTTAGAGTCAGGAGGCACTTCACCCCTTCACTTT	CGSTLESGGTSPLHF
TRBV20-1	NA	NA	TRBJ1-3	TGCTGTGCTAGTCTGGGGGTGAAGGGAAACATCATATATTTT	CCASLGVKGNIIYF
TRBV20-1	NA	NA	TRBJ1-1	TGCAGTGCTTGTGGCCGGGGGTCCATGAACACTGAAGCTTTCTTT	CSACGRGSMNTEAFF
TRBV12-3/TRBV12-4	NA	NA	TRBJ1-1	TGTGCCAGCTCCCGGGTTTTGGACGCTGAAGCTTTCTTT	CASSRVLDAEAFF
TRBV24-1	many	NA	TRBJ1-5	TGTGCCACCAGTGAAGGTTCTAGCAATCAGCCCCAGCATTTT	CATSEGSSNQPQHF
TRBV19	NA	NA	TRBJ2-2	TGTGCCAGTTATAACCCGGGCGCGATGTCCGGGGAGCTGTTTTTT	CASYNPGAMSGELFF
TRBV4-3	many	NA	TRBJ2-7	TGCGCCAGCAGCCAAATGTATCTAGCCGTCTCCTACGAGCAGTACTTC	CASSQMYLAVSYEQYF
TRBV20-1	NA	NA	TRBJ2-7	TGCAGTGCCCTCGGGATTAGCGGCTACGAGCATTACTTC	CSALGISGYEHYF
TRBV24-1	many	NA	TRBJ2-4	TGTGCCACCAGTGAACCGAATGTGGACATTCAGTACTTC	CATSEPNVDIQYF
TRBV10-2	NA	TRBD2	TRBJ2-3	TGCGCCAGCATGTTAGCGGGGGAAGGTACGCTGTATTTT	CASMLAGEGTLYF
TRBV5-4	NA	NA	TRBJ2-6	TGTGCCACACAACCAGGGGCGGCTGGGACCAACGTCCTGACTTTC	CATQPGAAGTNVLTF
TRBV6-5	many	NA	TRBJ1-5	TGTGCCAGCAGTTACTCGAGGGAGGGCAATCAGCCCCAGCATTTT	CASSYSREGNQPQHF
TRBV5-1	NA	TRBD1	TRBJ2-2	TGCGCCAGTAGCGATACTTGGACAGGCCCCATGCCCGCCGGGGAGCTGTTTTTT	CASSDTWTGPMPAGELFF
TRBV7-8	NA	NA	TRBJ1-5	TGTGCCAGTAGCTCTACAGGTTTATCCTCGCCCCAGCATTTT	CASSSTGLSSPQHF
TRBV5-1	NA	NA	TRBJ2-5	TGCTCCAGCGGCCCGACAGGAATGTACCAAGAGACCCAGTACTTC	CSSGPTGMYQETQYF
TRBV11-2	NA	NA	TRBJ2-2	TGTGCCAACAGTCCTGTGGCGGGGAGCCCCGGGGAGCTGTTTTTT	CANSPVAGSPGELFF
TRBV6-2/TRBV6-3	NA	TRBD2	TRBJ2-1	TGTGCCAGCAGTTACCCCGGGACTAGCGGGAGCTATGAGCAGTTCTTC	CASSYPGTSGSYEQFF
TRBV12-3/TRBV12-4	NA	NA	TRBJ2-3	TGTGCCAGCAACCGGGGGGCAGGTCAGCCCCAGTATTTT	CASNRGAGQPQYF
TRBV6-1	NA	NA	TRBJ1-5	TGTGTCAGCAGGAGTGGGGCACCCCTTCAGCCCCAGCATTTT	CVSRSGAPLQPQHF
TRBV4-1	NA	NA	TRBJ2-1	TGCGCCAGCAGCCAAGCTGGGGGAAGATACAATGAGCAGTTCTTC	CASSQAGGRYNEQFF
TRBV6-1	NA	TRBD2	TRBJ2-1	TGTGCCAGCAGTGAACATACAACGGCGGGGGGCTTAAATGAGCAGTTCTTC	CASSEHTTAGGLNEQFF
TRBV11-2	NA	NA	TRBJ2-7	TGTGCCTGCGGCTTAGACACGTTCTACGAGCAGTACTTC	CACGLDTFYEQYF
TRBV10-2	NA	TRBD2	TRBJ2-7	TGCGCCAGCAGCGGGACTAGCGGAACCTACGAGCAGTACTTC	CASSGTSGTYEQYF
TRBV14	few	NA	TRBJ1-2	TGTGCCAGCAGCCCGCGGACCGGCTATGGCTACACCTTC	CASSPRTGYGYTF
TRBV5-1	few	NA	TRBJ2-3	TGCGCCAGCAGCTTGTTGGGACTTAGTACAGATACGCAGTATTTT	CASSLLGLSTDTQYF
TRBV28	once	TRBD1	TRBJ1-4	TGTGCCAGCGGGAACAGGGGACCACTGTCTTTT	CASGNRGPLSF
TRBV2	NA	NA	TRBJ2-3	TGTGCCAGCAGGCGACCCTTTAGCACAGATACGCGGTATTTT	CASRRPFSTDTRYF
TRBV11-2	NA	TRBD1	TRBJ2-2	TGTGCCAGCAGCGCGAGACAGGGATTTACCGGGGAGCTGTTTTTT	CASSARQGFTGELFF
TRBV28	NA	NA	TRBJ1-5	TGTGCCAGCCGACGGCAGCTAAATCAGCCCCAGCATTTT	CASRRQLNQPQHF
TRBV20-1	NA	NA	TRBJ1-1	TGCAGTGCTAGAGATTGCCGCGACACTGAAGCTTTCTTT	CSARDCRDTEAFF
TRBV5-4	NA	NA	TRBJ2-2	TGTACCAGGAGCTTGGATGGTCAGCGGCAAACGAACACCGGGGAGCTGTTTTTT	CTRSLDGQRQTNTGELFF
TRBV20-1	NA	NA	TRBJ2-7	TGCAATTACGACAGGTGTGCCCACGAGCCGTACTTC	CNYDRCAHEPYF
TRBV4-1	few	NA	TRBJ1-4	TGCGCCAGCAGCCAAGGATGGGCTAATGAAAAACTGTTTTTT	CASSQGWANEKLFF